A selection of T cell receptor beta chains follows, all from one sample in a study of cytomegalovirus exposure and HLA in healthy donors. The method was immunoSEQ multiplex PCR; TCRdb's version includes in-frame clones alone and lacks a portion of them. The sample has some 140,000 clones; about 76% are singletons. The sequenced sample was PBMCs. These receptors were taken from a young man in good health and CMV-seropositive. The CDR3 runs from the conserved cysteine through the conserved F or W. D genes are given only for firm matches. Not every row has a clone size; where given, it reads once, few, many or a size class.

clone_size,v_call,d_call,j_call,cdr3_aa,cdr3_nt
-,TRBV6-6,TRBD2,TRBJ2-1,CASSLLSGGGEQFF,TGTGCCAGCAGCCTCCTTAGCGGGGGGGGTGAGCAGTTCTTC
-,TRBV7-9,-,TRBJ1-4,CASSQGNEKLFF,TGTGCCAGCAGCCAGGGAAATGAAAAACTGTTTTTT
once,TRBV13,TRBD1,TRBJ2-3,CASSSGQGTDTQYF,TGTGCCAGCAGCTCCGGACAGGGCACAGATACGCAGTATTTT
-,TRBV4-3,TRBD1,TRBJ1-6,CASSQAQGDSPLHF,TGCGCCAGCAGCCAAGCACAGGGGGATTCACCCCTCCACTTT
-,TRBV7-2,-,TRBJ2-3,CASSLRSGSTDTQYF,TGTGCCAGCAGCTTAAGGAGCGGCAGCACAGATACGCAGTATTTT
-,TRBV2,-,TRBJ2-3,CASSLPPRGTQYF,TGTGCCAGCAGCTTACCCCCCCGGGGTACGCAGTATTTT
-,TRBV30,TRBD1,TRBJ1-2,CAWSLGQSAGGYTF,TGTGCCTGGAGCTTGGGACAGTCTGCGGGGGGCTACACCTTC
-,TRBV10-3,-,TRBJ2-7,CAISESNGNYEQYF,TGTGCCATCAGTGAGTCGAATGGCAACTACGAGCAGTACTTC
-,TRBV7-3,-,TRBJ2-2,CASSLGAGDTGELFF,TGTGCCAGCAGCTTAGGGGCAGGGGACACCGGGGAGCTGTTTTTT
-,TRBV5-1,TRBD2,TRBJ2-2,CASSPGTSVNTGELFF,TGCGCCAGCAGCCCCGGGACTAGTGTAAACACCGGGGAGCTGTTTTTT
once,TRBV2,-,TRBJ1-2,CASSESTTATSYGYTF,TGTGCCAGCAGTGAAAGCACAACAGCTACTTCCTATGGCTACACCTTC